This TCR beta chain comes out of a study of cytomegalovirus exposure and HLA in healthy donors. Vbeta (60) and Jbeta (13) primers were used in the PCR. The table came from immunoSEQ multiplex PCR; TCRdb's copy has only in-frame clones and leaves some out. The table records about 150,000 clones, 80% to 90% of them present only once. Study-level results: As confirmed in vitro, three CMV-associated chains were specific for CMV antigens. Sequencing had likely introduced a cluster of highly shared sequence variants as an artifact. For TCR beta chains, V- and J-gene trimming was later linked to a missense DCLRE1C variant.

Turning to this clone: Its specificity is not known.

The length of the CDR3 is 14 residues. Germline V gene sequence: CDR1 MDHEN, CDR2 SYDVKM. V was clipped by 5 bases and J by 7 bases, with 15 bases between them. The sample taken for sequencing was PBMCs. The clonotype originates from a man aged 30-40 years in good health and CMV-seropositive. The chain has TRBV28 and TRBJ1-5, with D possibly TRBD1 on 5 matching bases. CDR3 protein: CASSPVPQGQPQHF. CDR3 DNA sequence: TGTGCCAGCAGTCCGGTACCCCAGGGACAGCCCCAGCATTTT.